These 11 T cell receptor beta chains came from one sample sequenced in a study of control samples from healthy donors and cancer patients. Some clones are missing from TCRdb's copy, which holds only in-frame ones; the method was immunoSEQ multiplex PCR. The sample consists of approximately 100,000 clones, approximately 90% of them appearing once. Sequenced input: blood. Every receptor here comes from a man younger than 40 in good health.

V gene TRBV7-8 combines with J gene TRBJ2-2; D is uncertain. CDR1 is SGHVS, CDR2 FQNEAQ, per germline. Deletions cut 2 bases from V and 0 bases from J, with 4 bases between. The CDR3 has 14 residues. The CDR3 loop is CASSLLTNTGELFF. The CDR3 nucleotides read TGTGCCAGCAGCTTACTCACGAACACCGGGGAGCTGTTTTTT.

This clone was found once. The chain couples TRBV14 to TRBJ1-2; D call uncertain. From germline, CDR1 is SGHDN and CDR2 FVKESK. The CDR3 is 15 amino acids. Trimming removed 0 bases at V and 4 bases at J, with 12 bases between. This CDR3 is CASSQDRNSFYGYTF. The CDR3 bases are TGTGCCAGCAGCCAAGATCGAAACAGCTTCTATGGCTACACCTTC.

This clone came up once. The chain joins TRBV3-1 (or the pseudogene TRBV3-2) to TRBJ2-3; no reliable D call. Trimming stripped 4 bases from V and 5 bases from J, with 7 bases between. The CDR3 is 12 amino acids. Germline V CDR1 and CDR2: LGHDT, YNNKEL (reference sequence). This CDR3 reads CASSRWGDTQYF. For the CDR3, the DNA is TGTGCCAGCAGCCGGTGGGGAGATACGCAGTATTTT.

The chain recombines TRBV7-2 with TRBJ2-1; weak D call: TRBD1 (6 bases). The CDR3 has 15 residues. Germline-derived CDR1 and CDR2 are SGHTA and FQGNSA. Trimming took 5 bases from V and 8 from J, leaving 19 bases between them. The CDR3 nucleotides are TGTGCCAGCAGCCGGGACACCCCGTCGCCTTATGAGCAGTTCTTC. Encoded protein: CASSRDTPSPYEQFF.

V and J are TRBV11-2 and TRBJ2-7, with D perhaps matching TRBD2 (6 bases). Germline CDR1 and CDR2: SGHAT and FQNNGV. The CDR3 is 14 residues long. V lost 6 bases to trimming and J lost 4 bases, with 16 bases between them. CDR3 amino acids: CASSLSGGKYEQYF. DNA for the CDR3: TGTGCCAGCAGTTTATCGGGCGGGAAGTACGAGCAGTACTTC.

The V call is TRBV10-3, the J call TRBJ2-2; D gene ambiguous. CDR1 is ENHRY, CDR2 SYGVKD, per germline. Trimming cost V 3 bases and J 2 bases, with 7 bases left between them. This CDR3 is built from 14 residues. CDR3 region: CAISDSSNTGELFF. CDR3 DNA sequence: TGTGCCATCAGTGACTCGAGTAACACCGGGGAGCTGTTTTTT.

The CDR3 region has the DNA TGTGCCAGCAGCTTAGGTCGGGGGGCGCGGGAAAAACTGTTTTTT. Protein sequence: CASSLGRGAREKLFF. V gene TRBV11-2 combines with J gene TRBJ1-4; a weak D match, TRBD1 (6 bases). The CDR3 loop spans 15 amino acids. Germline CDR1 and CDR2: SGHAT and FQNNGV. With 1 base removed from V and 8 bases from J, the gap between germline ends came to 14 bases.

This rearrangement joins TRBV30 to TRBJ2-7; TRBD1 agrees at 11 bases. The CDR3 has 13 residues. With V trimmed by 6 bases and J by 3 bases, 4 bases remained unmatched. Germline CDR1 GTSNPN, CDR2 SVGIG (reference sequence). The CDR3, as DNA: TGTGCCTGTACGGGACAGGGGGTCTACGAGCAGTACTTC. Translated: CACTGQGVYEQYF.

The chain employs TRBV2 and TRBJ1-5; TRBD1 matches 7 bases. In germline, CDR1 is SNHLY, CDR2 FYNNEI. J was trimmed by 4 bases and V by 7 bases; bases with no gene match: 10. There are 15 residues in the CDR3. CDR3 nucleotide sequence: TGTGCCAGCAATAGACAGGGTGGTCAGAATCAGCCCCAGCATTTT. This encodes CASNRQGGQNQPQHF. Combining the CDR3 with reference TRBV2 and TRBJ1-5 gives the whole variable domain EPEVTQTPSHQVTQMGQEVILRCVPISNHLYFYWYRQILGQKVEFLVSFYNNEISEKSEIFDDQFSVERPDGSNFTLKIRSTKLEDSAMYFCASNRQGGQNQPQHFGDGTRLSIL.

V usage is TRBV9 and J usage is TRBJ2-3; 11 nucleotides match TRBD2. CDR3 size: 19 residues. J lost 6 bases, V lost 3 bases, and 18 bases had no gene match. Per germline, CDR1 SGDLS and CDR2 YYNGEE. In nucleotides, the CDR3 is TGTGCCAGCAGCGCCCCCCAGGGAGCTAGCGGGAGGTCGGGGGATACGCAGTATTTT. Protein sequence: CASSAPQGASGRSGDTQYF.

The chain uses TRBV7-8 and TRBJ2-1; tentative D call: TRBD2 (6 bases). The V and J ends lost 1 base and 5 bases respectively, with 12 bases between them. Germline V lookup: CDR1 SGHVS, CDR2 FQNEAQ. The CDR3 covers 15 residues. CDR3 protein: CASSLEGEVNNEQFF. Here the CDR3 DNA reads TGTGCCAGCAGCTTAGAAGGGGAGGTTAACAATGAGCAGTTCTTC. The variable domain in full, with the rest retrieved from reference TRBV7-8 and TRBJ2-1, is GAGVSQSPRYKVAKRGQDVALRCDPISGHVSLFWYQQALGQGPEFLTYFQNEAQLDKSGLPSDRFFAERPEGSVSTLKIQRTQQEDSAVYLCASSLEGEVNNEQFFGPGTRLTVL.